What follows describes a single TCR beta chain. The junction and the germline gene differ at one end; a read error may be behind it. This record comes from a study of blood T cell repertoires in COVID-19. Study-level background: Sites in the United States, Italy and Spain provided acute and convalescent COVID-19 samples. In each case, the material was cDNA or gDNA derived from T cells, B-cell-depleted T cells, or PBMCs.

How the authors handled the data: Counts of nucleated cells, estimated from reference gene primer amplification, were obtained. TCRdb keeps only in-frame clones here, not all; method: immunoSEQ multiplex PCR. Clone size and V and J calls were adopted from that table, with D and trimming inferred from the DNA. Of 240,000 or so clones in the sample, approximately 88% are singletons; the top ten hold approximately 0.8%. The sample comprised peripheral blood. This receptor was obtained from a woman between 25 and 40 years old with acute or convalescent COVID-19.

CDR3 amino acids: CASSQEGFRYRPHF. The CDR3 nucleotides are TGTGCCAGCAGCCAAGAAGGCTTCCGGTACAGGCCTCACTTC. The chain combines TRBV3-1 (or the pseudogene TRBV3-2) with TRBJ2-7, with D perhaps matching TRBD1 (5 bases). The CDR3 covers 14 residues. Germline CDR1 and CDR2: LGHDT and YNNKEL (reference sequence).